This T cell receptor beta chain was recorded in a study of T cell repertoires in cytomegalovirus infection (dated by TCRdb to the late 2010s). About the investigation overall: Alongside well-studied HLA-B-restricted epitopes, the peptide stimulations were aimed at recently identified HLA-C-restricted CMV epitopes, whose presentation resists viral immunomodulation. Donor HLA type was relevant to the analysis, as public TCR beta signatures indicated carriage of CMV infection together with the matching HLA type.

This specimen's treatment or condition label, per the study, means: in vitro stimulation with specific CMV peptide epitopes to enrich CMV-specific T cells. For this clonotype: Its antigen target is currently unknown. The junction differs from germline at one of its ends, possibly a read error.

The germline V gene specifies SGHTA as CDR1 and FQGNSA as CDR2. From the cysteine through the phenylalanine, the CDR3 covers 15 amino acids. Of the read, only the CDR3 DNA is kept; its 45 bases are in frame from base 1. The sample was run on an Illumina HiSeq 1500. The public reads were quality trimmed at Q25 with fastp and then assembled into clones with MiXCR by TCRdb, keeping productive beta chains. Identical CDR3 protein sequences are pooled into one entry, listed with their most common genes and DNA. In this sample the table shows about half a million distinct CDR3 sequences, about two fifths of which occur a single time. The ten largest clonotypes hold around 45% of the sample. Here is what the overall study found, with its caveats: In both this cohort and an independent cohort of some 370 donors, the cumulative frequency of public TCR beta family members distinguished carriers of CMV infection plus the relevant HLA type. The ex vivo response was dominated by HLA-C-restricted CMV-specific TCR beta clonotypes, which also provided the single most frequent clonotype in two of eight donors.

This specimen consisted of cultured PBMCs, obtained from culture after CMV antigen stimulation. The V and J genes are TRBV7-2 and TRBJ2-1, with TRBD1 tentatively as D gene (6 bases match). This receptor was identified in a human donor in good health (CMV status not recorded). Some clones in this sample may be carry-over from other donors' samples. For the CDR3, the sequence is CASRIRGTGDKEQFF. The DNA reads as follows: TGTGCCAGCAGAATTAGGGGGACCGGGGACAAGGAGCAGTTCTTC.